The TCR beta chain under discussion was sequenced for a study of vaccination and CD4 T cells after COVID-19. Treatment noted: approximately 11-day PBMC culture with coronavirus spike peptide pools or control peptides (ViraFEST assay). V dropped 5 bases and J dropped 2; count of bases not matched to a gene: 10. Germline V gene data show CDR1 as SGDLS and CDR2 as YYNGEE. This CDR3 contains 15 residues. As concerns this clonotype: The antigen remains undetermined.

With the Oncomine TCR Beta short-read assay, DNA from cultured CD4+ T cells was sequenced. Via MiXCR, TCRdb re-called the PCR reads, giving one row per CDR3 protein. The data contain around 15,000 distinct CDR3 sequences, approximately 27% of them singletons. This rearrangement joins TRBV9 to TRBJ2-7, with 7 bases identical to TRBD1. This TCR came from a human donor with COVID-19. Sequencing used cultured CD4+ T cells from blood. The CDR3 nucleotides are TGTGCCAGCAGAGAGGTTCCGGGACAGACCTACGAGCAGTACTTC. Its protein product is CASREVPGQTYEQYF.